The rows below give T cell receptor beta chains drawn from one sample of a study of T cells in Graves' hyperthyroidism and ophthalmopathy. A single record per CDR3 protein comes from TCRdb applying MiXCR to the multiplex PCR reads. The table shows about half a million distinct CDR3 sequences, with about 16% occurring only once. Sequencing input: blood. The receptors shown here come from a woman in her thirties with Graves' ophthalmopathy. Both conserved end residues are part of each CDR3. Fields, in order: J gene, D gene, V gene, clone size, CDR3 length, CDR3 DNA, CDR3 protein. D genes are given only for firm matches. Clone size is shown for a subset of rows, as once, few, many or a class of expanded clone.

J: TRBJ1-5; D: TRBD1; V: TRBV10-3; size: many; length: 16; DNA: TGTGCCATCAGTGAGTCCCGGACAGGAGGCAATCAGCCCCAGCATTTT; CDR3: CAISESRTGGNQPQHF
J: TRBJ2-1; D: TRBD2; V: TRBV20-1; size: NA; length: 18; DNA: TGCAGTGCTCCGCCGGCTAGCGGCTTACTTAGCTCCTACAATGAGCAGTTCTTC; CDR3: CSAPPASGLLSSYNEQFF
J: TRBJ2-3; D: NA; V: TRBV5-4; size: NA; length: 15; DNA: TGTGCCAGCAGCTTGGTAGGCAGGGTTCCAGATACGCAGTATTTT; CDR3: CASSLVGRVPDTQYF
J: TRBJ2-2; D: NA; V: TRBV5-6; size: NA; length: 14; DNA: TGTGCCAGCCAAGAGGACTTGACCTCCGGGGAGCTGTTTTTT; CDR3: CASQEDLTSGELFF
J: TRBJ1-1; D: NA; V: TRBV7-9; size: NA; length: 15; DNA: TGTGCCAGCAGCCTGTCGGACGGCCTGAACACTGAAGCTTTCTTT; CDR3: CASSLSDGLNTEAFF
J: TRBJ2-2; D: NA; V: TRBV7-6; size: NA; length: 15; DNA: TGTGCCAGCAGCTATGAACAGTGGGTCACCGGGGAGCTGTTTTTT; CDR3: CASSYEQWVTGELFF
J: TRBJ2-7; D: NA; V: TRBV12-3/TRBV12-4; size: many; length: 13; DNA: TGTGCCAGCAGTTCGACAGATTCCTACGAGCAGTACTTC; CDR3: CASSSTDSYEQYF
J: TRBJ2-3; D: NA; V: TRBV4-1; size: NA; length: 16; DNA: TGCGCCAGCAGCCAAACACAGGGACCTAGCACAGATACGCAGTATTTT; CDR3: CASSQTQGPSTDTQYF
J: TRBJ2-5; D: TRBD2; V: TRBV27; size: many; length: 15; DNA: TGTGCCAGCGGGGTTAGCGGGAGTAAAGTAGAGACCCAGTACTTC; CDR3: CASGVSGSKVETQYF
J: TRBJ2-5; D: TRBD1; V: TRBV29-1; size: NA; length: 11; DNA: TGCAGCGTTGAAGAGGGGACAGGGAAGCACTTC; CDR3: CSVEEGTGKHF
J: TRBJ2-7; D: TRBD1; V: TRBV9; size: NA; length: 14; DNA: TGTGCCAGCAGCCTCGGGACAGCCCATTACGAGCAGTACTTC; CDR3: CASSLGTAHYEQYF